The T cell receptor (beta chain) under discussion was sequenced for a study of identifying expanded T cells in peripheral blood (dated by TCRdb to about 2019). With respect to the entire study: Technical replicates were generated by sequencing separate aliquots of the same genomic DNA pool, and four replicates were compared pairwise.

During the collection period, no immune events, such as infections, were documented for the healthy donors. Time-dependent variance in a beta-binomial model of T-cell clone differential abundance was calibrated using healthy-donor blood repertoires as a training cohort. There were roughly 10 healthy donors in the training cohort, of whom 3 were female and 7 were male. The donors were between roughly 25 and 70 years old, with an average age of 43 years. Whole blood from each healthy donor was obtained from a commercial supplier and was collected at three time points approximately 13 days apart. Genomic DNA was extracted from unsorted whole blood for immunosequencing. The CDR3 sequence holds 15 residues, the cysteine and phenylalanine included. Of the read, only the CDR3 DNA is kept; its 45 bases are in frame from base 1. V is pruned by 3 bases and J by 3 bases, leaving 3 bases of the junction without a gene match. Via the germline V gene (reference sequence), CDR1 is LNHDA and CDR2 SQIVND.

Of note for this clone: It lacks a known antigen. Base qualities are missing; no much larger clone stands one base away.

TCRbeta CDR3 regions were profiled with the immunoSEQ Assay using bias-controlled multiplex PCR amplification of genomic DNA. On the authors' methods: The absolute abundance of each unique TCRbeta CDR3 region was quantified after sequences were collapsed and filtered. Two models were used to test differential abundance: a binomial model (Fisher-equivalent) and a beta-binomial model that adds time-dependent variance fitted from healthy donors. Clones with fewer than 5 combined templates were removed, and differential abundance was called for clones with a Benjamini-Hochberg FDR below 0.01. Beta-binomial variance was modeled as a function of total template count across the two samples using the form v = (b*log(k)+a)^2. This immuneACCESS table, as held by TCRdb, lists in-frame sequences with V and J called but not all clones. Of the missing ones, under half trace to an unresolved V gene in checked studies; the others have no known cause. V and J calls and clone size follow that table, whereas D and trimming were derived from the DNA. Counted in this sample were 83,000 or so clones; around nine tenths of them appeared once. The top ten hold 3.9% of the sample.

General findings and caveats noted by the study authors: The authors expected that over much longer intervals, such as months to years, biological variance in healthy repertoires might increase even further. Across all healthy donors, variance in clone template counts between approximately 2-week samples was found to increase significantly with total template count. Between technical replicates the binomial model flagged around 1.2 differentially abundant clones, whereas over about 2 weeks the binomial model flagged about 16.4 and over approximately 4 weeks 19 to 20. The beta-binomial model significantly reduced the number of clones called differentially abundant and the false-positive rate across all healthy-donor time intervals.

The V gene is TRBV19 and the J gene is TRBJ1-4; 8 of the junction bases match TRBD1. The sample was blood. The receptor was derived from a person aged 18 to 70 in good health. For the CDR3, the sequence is CASSMQGAANEKLFF. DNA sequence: TGTGCCAGTAGTATGCAGGGGGCGGCTAATGAAAAACTGTTTTTT.